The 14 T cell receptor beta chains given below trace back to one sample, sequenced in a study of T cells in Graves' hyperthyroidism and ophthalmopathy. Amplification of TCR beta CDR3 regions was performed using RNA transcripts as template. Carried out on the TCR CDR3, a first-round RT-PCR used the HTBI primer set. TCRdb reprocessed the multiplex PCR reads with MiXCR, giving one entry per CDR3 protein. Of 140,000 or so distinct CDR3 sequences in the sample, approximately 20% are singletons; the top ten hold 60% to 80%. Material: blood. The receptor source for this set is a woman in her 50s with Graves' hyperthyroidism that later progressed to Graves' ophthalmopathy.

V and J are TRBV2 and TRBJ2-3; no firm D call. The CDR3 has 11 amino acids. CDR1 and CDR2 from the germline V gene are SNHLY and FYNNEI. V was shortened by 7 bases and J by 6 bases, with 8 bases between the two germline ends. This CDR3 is CASIVGDTQYF. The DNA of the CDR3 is TGTGCCAGCATCGTCGGGGATACGCAGTATTTT.

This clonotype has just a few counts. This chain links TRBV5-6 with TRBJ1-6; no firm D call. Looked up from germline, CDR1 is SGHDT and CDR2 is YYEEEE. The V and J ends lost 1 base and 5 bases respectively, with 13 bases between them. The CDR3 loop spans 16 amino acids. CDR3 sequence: CASSLRLGSHNSPLHF. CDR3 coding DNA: TGTGCCAGCAGCTTGCGGTTGGGCAGTCATAATTCACCCCTCCACTTT.

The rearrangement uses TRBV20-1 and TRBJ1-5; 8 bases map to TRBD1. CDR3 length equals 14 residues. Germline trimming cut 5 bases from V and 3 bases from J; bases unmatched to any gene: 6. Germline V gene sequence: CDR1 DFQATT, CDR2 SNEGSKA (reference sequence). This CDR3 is CSAGGQGPNQPQHF. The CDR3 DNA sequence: TGCAGTGCTGGAGGACAGGGCCCCAATCAGCCCCAGCATTTT.

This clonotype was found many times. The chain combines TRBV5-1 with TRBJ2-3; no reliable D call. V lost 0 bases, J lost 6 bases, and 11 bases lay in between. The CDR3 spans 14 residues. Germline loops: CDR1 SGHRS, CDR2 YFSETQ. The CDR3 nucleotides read TGCGCCAGCAGCTTGGGTCGAACTGGGGATACGCAGTATTTT. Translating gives CASSLGRTGDTQYF.

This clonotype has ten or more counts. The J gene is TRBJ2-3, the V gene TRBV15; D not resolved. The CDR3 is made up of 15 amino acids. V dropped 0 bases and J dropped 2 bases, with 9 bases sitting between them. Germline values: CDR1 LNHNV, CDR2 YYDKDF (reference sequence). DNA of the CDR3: TGTGCCACCAGCAGAGATAGTTCGAACACAGATACGCAGTATTTT. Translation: CATSRDSSNTDTQYF.

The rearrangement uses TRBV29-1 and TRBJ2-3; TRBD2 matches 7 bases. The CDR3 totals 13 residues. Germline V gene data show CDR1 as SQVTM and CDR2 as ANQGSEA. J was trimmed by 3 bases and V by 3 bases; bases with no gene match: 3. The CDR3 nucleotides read TGCAGCGTTGAGCCAGCGGGAACAGATACGCAGTATTTT. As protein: CSVEPAGTDTQYF.

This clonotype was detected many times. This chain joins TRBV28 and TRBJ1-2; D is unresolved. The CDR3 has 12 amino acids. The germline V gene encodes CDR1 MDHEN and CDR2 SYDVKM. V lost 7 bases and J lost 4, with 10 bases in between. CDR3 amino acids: CASTVGSYGYTF. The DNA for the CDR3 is TGTGCCAGCACCGTAGGGAGCTATGGCTACACCTTC.

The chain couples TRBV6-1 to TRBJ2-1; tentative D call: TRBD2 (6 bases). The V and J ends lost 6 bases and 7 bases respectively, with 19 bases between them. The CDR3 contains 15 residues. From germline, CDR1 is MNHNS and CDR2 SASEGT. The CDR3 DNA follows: TGTGCCAGCAGCTCCCTTTGGCGGGATCTGAATGAGCAGTTCTTC. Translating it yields CASSSLWRDLNEQFF.

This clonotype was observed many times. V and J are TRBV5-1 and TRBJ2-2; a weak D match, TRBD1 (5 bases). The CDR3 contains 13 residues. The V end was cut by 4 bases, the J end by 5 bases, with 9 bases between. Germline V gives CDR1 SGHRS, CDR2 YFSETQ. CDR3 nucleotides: TGCGCCAGCAGCGTGACAGTAACCGGGGAGCTGTTTTTT. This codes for CASSVTVTGELFF.

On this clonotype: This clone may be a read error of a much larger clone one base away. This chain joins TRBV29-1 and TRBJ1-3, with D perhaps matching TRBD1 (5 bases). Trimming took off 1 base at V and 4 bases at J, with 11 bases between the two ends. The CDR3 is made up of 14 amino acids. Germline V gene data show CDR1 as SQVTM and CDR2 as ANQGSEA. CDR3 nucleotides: TGCAGCGTTGAAGGGGGCAGGCGCGGAAACACCATATATTTT. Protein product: CSVEGGRRGNTIYF.

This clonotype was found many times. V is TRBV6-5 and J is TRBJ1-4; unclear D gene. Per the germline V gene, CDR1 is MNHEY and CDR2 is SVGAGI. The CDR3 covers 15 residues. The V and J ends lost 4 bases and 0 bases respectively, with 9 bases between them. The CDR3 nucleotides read TGTGCCAGCAGTTCCAACAGCGCAACTAATGAAAAACTGTTTTTT. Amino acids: CASSSNSATNEKLFF.

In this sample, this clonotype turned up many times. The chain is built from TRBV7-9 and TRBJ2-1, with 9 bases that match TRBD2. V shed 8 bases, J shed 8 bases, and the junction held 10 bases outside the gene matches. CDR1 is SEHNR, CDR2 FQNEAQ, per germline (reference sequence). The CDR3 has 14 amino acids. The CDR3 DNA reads TGTGCCAGCCGGCTAGCGGGCGGGGGGGATGAGCAGTTCTTC. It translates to CASRLAGGGDEQFF.

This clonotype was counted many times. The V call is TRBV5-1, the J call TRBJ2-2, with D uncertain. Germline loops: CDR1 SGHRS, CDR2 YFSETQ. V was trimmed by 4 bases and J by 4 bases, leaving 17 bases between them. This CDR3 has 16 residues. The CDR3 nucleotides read TGCGCCAGCAGCACGTCCACCGGCAGGACCACCGGGGAGCTGTTTTTT. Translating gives CASSTSTGRTTGELFF.

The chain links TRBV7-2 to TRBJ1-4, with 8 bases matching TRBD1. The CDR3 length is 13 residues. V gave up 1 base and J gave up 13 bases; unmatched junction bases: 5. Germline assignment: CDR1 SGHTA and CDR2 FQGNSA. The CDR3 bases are TGTGCCAGCAGCTTAGGTGCAGGGGGCGGACTGTTTTTT. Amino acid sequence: CASSLGAGGGLFF.